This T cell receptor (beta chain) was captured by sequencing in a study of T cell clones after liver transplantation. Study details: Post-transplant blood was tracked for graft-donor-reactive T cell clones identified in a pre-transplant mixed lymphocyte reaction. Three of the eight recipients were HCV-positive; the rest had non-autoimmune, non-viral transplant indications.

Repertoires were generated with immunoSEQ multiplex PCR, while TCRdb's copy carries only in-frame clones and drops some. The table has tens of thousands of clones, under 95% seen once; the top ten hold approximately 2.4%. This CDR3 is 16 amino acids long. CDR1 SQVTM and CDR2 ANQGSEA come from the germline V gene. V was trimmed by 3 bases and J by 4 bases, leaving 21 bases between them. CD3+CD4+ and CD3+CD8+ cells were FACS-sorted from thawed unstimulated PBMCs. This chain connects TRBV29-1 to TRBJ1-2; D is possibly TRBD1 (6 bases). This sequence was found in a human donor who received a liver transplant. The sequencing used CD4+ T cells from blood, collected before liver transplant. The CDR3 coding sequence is TGCAGCGTTGACGGACAGTCCAGAGATCGAGGCTATGGCTACACCTTC. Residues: CSVDGQSRDRGYGYTF. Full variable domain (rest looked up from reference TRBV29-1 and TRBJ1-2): SAVISQKPSRDICQRGTSLTIQCQVDSQVTMMFWYRQQPGQSLTLIATANQGSEATYESGFVIDKFPISRPNLTFSTLTVSNMSPEDSSIYLCSVDGQSRDRGYGYTFGSGTRLTVV.